Shown below are 13 T cell receptor beta chains from a single sample sequenced in a study of molecular identifiers for immune sequencing clone quantification. TCRdb reanalysed the PCR reads using MiXCR and keeps one entry per CDR3 protein. The table lists some 320,000 distinct CDR3 sequences, roughly 24% of them singletons. Sequencing was done on a sample of naive CD8+ T cells from blood, with Jurkat cell RNA spiked in. Described subset: FACS-sorted CD8+CD4-CCR7+CD45RA+ naive T cells. These receptors were collected from a human donor in good health. Some libraries in this study had Jurkat cell RNA spiked in.

The count of this clonotype is one. This may stem from a read error, because a much larger clone lies one nucleotide away. The rearrangement joins TRBV29-1 to TRBJ2-5; D unclear. The V gene's germline CDR1 is SQVTM and CDR2 ANQGSEA. The CDR3 extends over 10 amino acids. The CDR3 is CSVEVETQHF. CDR3 nucleotide sequence: TGCAGCGTTGAGGTGGAGACCCAGCACTTC.

This chain links TRBV19 with TRBJ1-5, with D perhaps matching TRBD1 (6 bases). V was pared by 0 bases and J by 7 bases, with 13 bases between. The CDR3 runs to 15 residues. Germline V gene lookup returns CDR1 LNHDA and CDR2 SQIVND (reference sequence). In nucleotides, the CDR3 is TGTGCCAGTAGTATAGATGAGACAGGTGGCCAGCCCCAGCATTTT. Translated, it gives CASSIDETGGQPQHF.

A note on this clonotype: A single base separates this from a much larger clone, so it may be a read error. The V gene is TRBV28, the J gene TRBJ1-5, with a possible D match to TRBD1 (6 bases). Per the germline V gene, CDR1 is MDHEN and CDR2 is SYDVKM. The CDR3 sequence is 14 residues long. The CDR3 nucleotides are TGTGCCGGCAGTTCCGACAGGCACGAGTCGCCCCAGCATTTT. Protein sequence: CAGSSDRHESPQHF.

This clonotype was recorded many times. CDR3 amino acids: CASSNLMEAEGGEQFF. In DNA, the CDR3 is TGTGCCAGCAGCAACCTGATGGAGGCGGAGGGCGGTGAGCAGTTCTTC. The chain couples TRBV13 to TRBJ2-1, with D perhaps TRBD2 (6 bases). Trimming took 5 bases from V and 9 from J, leaving 23 bases between them. CDR3 size: 16 residues. Germline V gene lookup returns CDR1 PRHDT and CDR2 FYEKMQ (reference sequence).

This clonotype was seen many times. The chain couples TRBV27 to TRBJ2-3, with 7 bases lining up with TRBD1. V shed 6 bases and J 2 bases; nucleotides not matched to a gene: 5. CDR3 length: 14 amino acids. CDR1 and CDR2 (germline): MNHEY, SMNVEV (reference sequence). The CDR3 region is CASSLQGSTDTQYF. The CDR3 region has the DNA TGTGCCAGCAGCTTACAGGGGTCCACAGATACGCAGTATTTT.

This clonotype was recorded a few times. The chain joins TRBV19 to TRBJ2-3; D unclear. The CDR3 covers 13 residues. Germline V CDR1 and CDR2: LNHDA, SQIVND (reference sequence). V lost 3 bases and J lost 3, with 7 bases in between. The CDR3 nucleotides read TGTGCCAGTAGTATCAAGCTAACAGATACGCAGTATTTT. It is translated as CASSIKLTDTQYF. The complete variable domain, with remaining parts taken from reference TRBV19 and TRBJ2-3, reads DGGITQSPKYLFRKEGQNVTLSCEQNLNHDAMYWYRQDPGQGLRLIYYSQIVNDFQKGDIAEGYSVSREKKESFPLTVTSAQKNPTAFYLCASSIKLTDTQYFGPGTRLTVL.

This clonotype was counted only a few times. The rearrangement uses TRBV20-1 and TRBJ2-7; 10 bases match TRBD2. The V segment lost 0 bases and the J segment 7 bases; nucleotides outside the gene matches: 9. The CDR3 is 15 amino acids. Germline V gene data show CDR1 as DFQATT and CDR2 as SNEGSKA (reference sequence). CDR3: CSARDLGTSVEEQYF. The CDR3 region has the DNA TGCAGTGCTAGAGATTTGGGGACTAGCGTAGAGGAGCAGTACTTC.

This clonotype showed up just a few times. This chain connects TRBV20-1 to TRBJ1-5, with unresolved D. V lost 4 bases and J 4 bases, leaving 17 bases between the germline ends. Germline V CDR1 and CDR2: DFQATT, SNEGSKA (reference sequence). The CDR3 is made up of 15 amino acids. The CDR3 DNA is TGCAGTGCTACTTCTACACAGCAACCAAATCAGCCCCAGCATTTT. This codes for CSATSTQQPNQPQHF.

A note on this clonotype: One junction end disagrees with the germline gene, perhaps due to a read error. The chain employs TRBV6-6 and TRBJ2-3; 7 positions agree with TRBD2. Germline lookup yields CDR1 MNHNY and CDR2 SVGAGI (reference sequence). There are 15 residues in the CDR3. The CDR3 nucleotides are TGTGCCAGGAGTTCAGGAGCGGGACCCACAGATACGCAGTATTTT. Translation gives CARSSGAGPTDTQYF.

Worth noting for this clonotype: This may arise from a read error, as a much more abundant clone is one base away. The CDR3: CASSFEGIAFF. CDR3 nucleotide sequence: TGTGCCAGCAGCTTTGAAGGGATAGCTTTCTTT. The V and J genes are TRBV21-1 and TRBJ1-1. TRBV21-1 is a known pseudogene. CDR3 length: 11 residues.

In this sample, this clonotype turned up many times. This chain uses TRBV19 with TRBJ1-5; 7 bases are a match to TRBD1. CDR1 and CDR2 (germline): LNHDA, SQIVND (reference sequence). V dropped 7 bases and J dropped 2; count of bases not matched to a gene: 5. CDR3 size: 14 residues. The CDR3 nucleotides are TGTGCCAGTACCCACGACAGGGGCAATCAGCCCCAGCATTTT. Encoded protein: CASTHDRGNQPQHF.

This clonotype was seen a single time. It may be a read error: a sequence one base away is much more abundant. The chain couples TRBV5-4 to TRBJ2-7, with D maybe TRBD1 (6 bases). V was shortened by 2 bases and J by 2 bases, with 11 bases between the two germline ends. Per germline, CDR1 SGHNT and CDR2 YYREEE (reference sequence). CDR3 length equals 14 residues. The CDR3 coding sequence is TGTGCCAGCAGCTTTGACAGGCCTACCTACGAGCAGTACTTC. Translating it yields CASSFDRPTYEQYF.

The rearrangement joins TRBV28 to TRBJ2-5, with 13 nucleotides matching TRBD2. The CDR3 contains 16 residues. Germline CDR1 and CDR2: MDHEN and SYDVKM. J gave up 0 bases and V 5 bases, and 3 bases lay outside the gene matches. In DNA, the CDR3 is TGTGCCAGCAGTACTGGACTAGCGGGAGACCAAGAGACCCAGTACTTC. This encodes CASSTGLAGDQETQYF.